Listed below are T cell receptor beta chains from one sample, sequenced in a study of shared clonotypes between healthy human individuals. Some clones are missing from TCRdb's copy, which holds only in-frame ones; the method was immunoSEQ multiplex PCR. The sample includes roughly 2.4 million clones, nearly 97% seen only once; the top ten take less than 0.15%. Input material: naive CD4+ T cells sorted from blood. The receptor set was obtained from a man aged 18 to 30 in good health. CDR3s include the opening cysteine and the closing phenylalanine or tryptophan. D genes are given only for firm matches. Clone sizes are given selectively: once, few, many, or a class where the clone is expanded.

d_call: -
j_call: TRBJ1-2
clone_size: -
v_call: TRBV5-4
cdr3_aa: CASSQLQEGGYTF
cdr3_nt: TGTGCCAGCAGCCAATTGCAGGAAGGAGGCTACACCTTC

d_call: TRBD2
j_call: TRBJ2-2
clone_size: -
v_call: TRBV2
cdr3_aa: CASRGGLAGGTGELFF
cdr3_nt: TGTGCCAGCAGGGGTGGACTAGCGGGAGGGACCGGGGAGCTGTTTTTT

d_call: -
j_call: TRBJ2-7
clone_size: -
v_call: TRBV4-1
cdr3_aa: CASSHPPRGGEQYF
cdr3_nt: TGCGCCAGCAGCCATCCTCCGCGGGGAGGCGAGCAGTACTTC

d_call: -
j_call: TRBJ2-7
clone_size: -
v_call: TRBV25-1
cdr3_aa: CASSVQHYEQYF
cdr3_nt: TGTGCCAGCAGTGTCCAGCACTACGAGCAGTACTTC

d_call: TRBD1
j_call: TRBJ2-2
clone_size: -
v_call: TRBV5-1
cdr3_aa: CASSLAATGGTGELFF
cdr3_nt: TGCGCCAGCAGCTTGGCAGCGACAGGGGGAACCGGGGAGCTGTTTTTT

d_call: -
j_call: TRBJ2-1
clone_size: -
v_call: TRBV18
cdr3_aa: CASSPRRGSDNEQFF
cdr3_nt: TGTGCCAGCTCACCCCGTAGGGGGTCGGACAATGAGCAGTTCTTC

d_call: -
j_call: TRBJ1-4
clone_size: -
v_call: TRBV7-8
cdr3_aa: CASSFPAVGEKLFF
cdr3_nt: TGTGCCAGCAGCTTTCCTGCGGTGGGTGAAAAACTGTTTTTT

d_call: -
j_call: TRBJ2-3
clone_size: -
v_call: TRBV5-1
cdr3_aa: CASSPQGGRDTQYF
cdr3_nt: TGCGCCAGCAGCCCCCAGGGGGGCAGAGATACGCAGTATTTT

d_call: TRBD1
j_call: TRBJ1-5
clone_size: -
v_call: TRBV28
cdr3_aa: CASTWGGTGNQPQHF
cdr3_nt: TGTGCCAGCACTTGGGGCGGGACAGGCAATCAGCCCCAGCATTTT

d_call: TRBD2
j_call: TRBJ2-7
clone_size: -
v_call: TRBV27
cdr3_aa: CASTPTSGPSYEQYF
cdr3_nt: TGTGCCAGCACCCCGACTAGCGGGCCATCCTACGAGCAGTACTTC

d_call: -
j_call: TRBJ2-3
clone_size: -
v_call: TRBV6-5
cdr3_aa: CASAPGDTDTQYF
cdr3_nt: TGTGCCAGCGCTCCCGGGGACACAGATACGCAGTATTTT

d_call: -
j_call: TRBJ2-7
clone_size: -
v_call: TRBV9
cdr3_aa: CASSGGVGDSYEQYF
cdr3_nt: TGTGCCAGCAGCGGTGGGGTCGGGGACTCCTACGAGCAGTACTTC

d_call: -
j_call: TRBJ2-7
clone_size: -
v_call: TRBV9
cdr3_aa: CASSPGYYEQYF
cdr3_nt: TGTGCCAGCAGCCCCGGGTATTACGAGCAGTACTTC

d_call: TRBD1
j_call: TRBJ1-4
clone_size: -
v_call: TRBV5-4
cdr3_aa: CASSLRQGAGNEKLFF
cdr3_nt: TGTGCCAGCAGCTTGAGGCAGGGGGCGGGTAATGAAAAACTGTTTTTT

d_call: -
j_call: TRBJ1-5
clone_size: -
v_call: TRBV6-1
cdr3_aa: CASSDSPAQPQHF
cdr3_nt: TGTGCCAGCAGCGACTCTCCTGCTCAGCCCCAGCATTTT

d_call: TRBD1
j_call: TRBJ2-7
clone_size: -
v_call: TRBV6-1
cdr3_aa: CASSGMTGGHDEQYF
cdr3_nt: TGTGCCAGCAGTGGGATGACAGGGGGCCACGACGAGCAGTACTTC

d_call: TRBD1
j_call: TRBJ1-4
clone_size: -
v_call: TRBV7-9
cdr3_aa: CASSSTGGGDEKLFF
cdr3_nt: TGTGCCAGCAGCTCAACAGGGGGAGGAGATGAAAAACTGTTTTTT

d_call: -
j_call: TRBJ2-3
clone_size: -
v_call: TRBV11-2
cdr3_aa: CASSLAPGSHTDTQYF
cdr3_nt: TGTGCCAGCAGCTTAGCGCCGGGGTCCCACACAGATACGCAGTATTTT

d_call: -
j_call: TRBJ1-4
clone_size: once
v_call: TRBV28
cdr3_aa: CASSPIGEKLFF
cdr3_nt: TGTGCCAGCAGTCCAATTGGTGAAAAACTGTTTTTT

d_call: -
j_call: TRBJ1-4
clone_size: -
v_call: TRBV7-9
cdr3_aa: CASRPSGLTNEKLFF
cdr3_nt: TGTGCCAGCAGACCATCTGGGCTGACTAATGAAAAACTGTTTTTT

d_call: -
j_call: TRBJ1-6
clone_size: -
v_call: TRBV7-2
cdr3_aa: CASSLHDNSPLHF
cdr3_nt: TGTGCCAGCAGCTTGCACGACAATTCACCCCTCCACTTT

d_call: TRBD1
j_call: TRBJ1-6
clone_size: -
v_call: TRBV25-1
cdr3_aa: CASSNTRGQVFSPLHF
cdr3_nt: TGTGCCAGCAGTAACACAAGGGGGCAAGTTTTTTCACCCCTCCACTTT

d_call: -
j_call: TRBJ2-7
clone_size: -
v_call: TRBV7-9
cdr3_aa: CASSWDAPGEQYF
cdr3_nt: TGTGCCAGCAGCTGGGATGCCCCCGGGGAGCAGTACTTC

d_call: TRBD2
j_call: TRBJ2-7
clone_size: -
v_call: TRBV10-1
cdr3_aa: CASSESLAGGPRNEQYF
cdr3_nt: TGCGCCAGCAGTGAGTCTTTAGCGGGAGGGCCTAGGAACGAGCAGTACTTC

d_call: TRBD1
j_call: TRBJ1-1
clone_size: -
v_call: TRBV27
cdr3_aa: CASHRQGKTEAFF
cdr3_nt: TGTGCCAGCCACCGACAGGGAAAAACTGAAGCTTTCTTT

d_call: -
j_call: TRBJ2-7
clone_size: -
v_call: TRBV19
cdr3_aa: CASSRTAPYEQYF
cdr3_nt: TGTGCCAGTAGTAGGACAGCGCCCTACGAGCAGTACTTC

d_call: TRBD1
j_call: TRBJ1-4
clone_size: -
v_call: TRBV18
cdr3_aa: CASSPSGTGAEKLFF
cdr3_nt: TGTGCCAGCTCACCATCCGGGACAGGGGCTGAAAAACTGTTTTTT

d_call: -
j_call: TRBJ2-3
clone_size: -
v_call: TRBV6-1
cdr3_aa: CASSEMGVSRTDTQYF
cdr3_nt: TGTGCCAGCAGTGAAATGGGAGTCTCCCGCACAGATACGCAGTATTTT

d_call: TRBD1
j_call: TRBJ1-6
clone_size: -
v_call: TRBV9
cdr3_aa: CASSLRGTGASPLHF
cdr3_nt: TGTGCCAGCAGCCTGAGAGGGACAGGGGCCTCACCCCTCCACTTT

d_call: -
j_call: TRBJ2-3
clone_size: -
v_call: TRBV9
cdr3_aa: CASSPGVAETDTQYF
cdr3_nt: TGTGCCAGCAGCCCCGGGGTAGCGGAGACAGATACGCAGTATTTT

d_call: -
j_call: TRBJ1-6
clone_size: -
v_call: TRBV7-3
cdr3_aa: CASSPGSGSPLHF
cdr3_nt: TGTGCCAGCAGCCCGGGCAGCGGTTCACCCCTCCACTTT

d_call: -
j_call: TRBJ2-7
clone_size: -
v_call: TRBV7-8
cdr3_aa: CASSLDRASYEQYF
cdr3_nt: TGTGCCAGCAGCTTAGACAGGGCTTCCTACGAGCAGTACTTC

d_call: TRBD2
j_call: TRBJ2-4
clone_size: -
v_call: TRBV7-2
cdr3_aa: CASSLDGAGPPWGIQYF
cdr3_nt: TGTGCCAGCAGCTTAGACGGAGCGGGGCCCCCCTGGGGCATTCAGTACTTC

d_call: -
j_call: TRBJ1-1
clone_size: -
v_call: TRBV6-1
cdr3_aa: CASMRSGTLNTEAFF
cdr3_nt: TGTGCCAGCATGAGGTCCGGGACACTTAACACTGAAGCTTTCTTT

d_call: -
j_call: TRBJ2-7
clone_size: -
v_call: TRBV6-1
cdr3_aa: CASSEAGSREQYF
cdr3_nt: TGTGCCAGCAGTGAAGCAGGGTCTAGAGAGCAGTACTTC

d_call: -
j_call: TRBJ1-3
clone_size: -
v_call: TRBV10-3
cdr3_aa: CAISESPWVGGNTIYF
cdr3_nt: TGTGCCATCAGTGAGTCGCCATGGGTGGGAGGAAACACCATATATTTT

d_call: TRBD2
j_call: TRBJ2-1
clone_size: -
v_call: TRBV6-5
cdr3_aa: CASSTSGNDNEQFF
cdr3_nt: TGTGCCAGCAGTACCAGCGGGAATGACAATGAGCAGTTCTTC

d_call: -
j_call: TRBJ1-2
clone_size: -
v_call: TRBV6-1
cdr3_aa: CASSEGSASNYGYTF
cdr3_nt: TGTGCCAGCAGTGAAGGTTCGGCCTCTAACTATGGCTACACCTTC

d_call: -
j_call: TRBJ2-1
clone_size: -
v_call: TRBV2
cdr3_aa: CASSRDGDEQFF
cdr3_nt: TGTGCCAGCAGTAGGGATGGGGATGAGCAGTTCTTC

d_call: -
j_call: TRBJ2-3
clone_size: -
v_call: TRBV6-5
cdr3_aa: CASRGLITDTQYF
cdr3_nt: TGTGCCAGCAGGGGACTTATCACAGATACGCAGTATTTT

d_call: -
j_call: TRBJ1-5
clone_size: -
v_call: TRBV28
cdr3_aa: CASSPRRGGGNQPQHF
cdr3_nt: TGTGCCAGCAGTCCCCGCCGGGGCGGTGGCAATCAGCCCCAGCATTTT

d_call: -
j_call: TRBJ2-5
clone_size: -
v_call: TRBV18
cdr3_aa: CASSGGSGETQYF
cdr3_nt: TGTGCCAGCTCAGGGGGCTCCGGGGAGACCCAGTACTTC

d_call: TRBD2
j_call: TRBJ2-2
clone_size: -
v_call: TRBV6-5
cdr3_aa: CASSYSKREPTGELFF
cdr3_nt: TGTGCCAGCAGTTACTCTAAGCGGGAGCCCACCGGGGAGCTGTTTTTT

d_call: -
j_call: TRBJ2-7
clone_size: -
v_call: TRBV30
cdr3_aa: CAWREQEHPSYEQYF
cdr3_nt: TGTGCCTGGAGGGAACAGGAACACCCCTCCTACGAGCAGTACTTC

d_call: -
j_call: TRBJ1-5
clone_size: -
v_call: TRBV6-5
cdr3_aa: CASSRSTGFGQPQHF
cdr3_nt: TGTGCCAGCAGTCGGAGTACAGGGTTTGGACAGCCCCAGCATTTT

d_call: TRBD1
j_call: TRBJ2-5
clone_size: -
v_call: TRBV7-3
cdr3_aa: CASSPQTGGVETQYF
cdr3_nt: TGTGCCAGCAGCCCTCAGACAGGGGGCGTTGAGACCCAGTACTTC

d_call: -
j_call: TRBJ2-3
clone_size: -
v_call: TRBV29-1
cdr3_aa: CSVETDTPTDTQYF
cdr3_nt: TGCAGCGTTGAGACGGATACACCCACAGATACGCAGTATTTT

d_call: TRBD1
j_call: TRBJ1-4
clone_size: -
v_call: TRBV7-9
cdr3_aa: CASSGQGREKLFF
cdr3_nt: TGTGCCAGCAGCGGACAGGGAAGGGAAAAACTGTTTTTT

d_call: -
j_call: TRBJ2-5
clone_size: -
v_call: TRBV5-6
cdr3_aa: CASSAEETQYF
cdr3_nt: TGTGCCAGCAGCGCGGAAGAGACCCAGTACTTC

d_call: -
j_call: TRBJ2-2
clone_size: -
v_call: TRBV7-9
cdr3_aa: CASSLALDRNTGELFF
cdr3_nt: TGTGCCAGCAGCTTAGCGTTAGACAGGAACACCGGGGAGCTGTTTTTT

d_call: TRBD1
j_call: TRBJ2-1
clone_size: -
v_call: TRBV9
cdr3_aa: CASSVGGQGANEQFF
cdr3_nt: TGTGCCAGCAGCGTAGGAGGACAGGGGGCCAATGAGCAGTTCTTC

d_call: -
j_call: TRBJ1-2
clone_size: -
v_call: TRBV30
cdr3_aa: CAWAVAGTHGYTF
cdr3_nt: TGTGCCTGGGCCGTGGCAGGCACCCATGGCTACACCTTC

d_call: TRBD1
j_call: TRBJ1-5
clone_size: -
v_call: TRBV5-4
cdr3_aa: CASSFPQGAQGNQPQHF
cdr3_nt: TGTGCCAGCAGCTTCCCACAGGGGGCGCAAGGCAATCAGCCCCAGCATTTT

d_call: -
j_call: TRBJ2-7
clone_size: -
v_call: TRBV10-3
cdr3_aa: CAIKGSLGEQYF
cdr3_nt: TGTGCCATCAAAGGATCCCTAGGAGAGCAGTACTTC